This T cell receptor beta chain was recorded in a study of T cells after yellow fever vaccination. Germline V gene sequence: CDR1 LGHNA, CDR2 YSLEER. The CDR3 runs 15 residues. V was pared by 3 bases and J by 5 bases, with 14 bases between. Each CDR3 protein is one row after TCRdb ran MiXCR on the 5' RACE reads. The sample holds some 120,000 distinct CDR3 sequences; roughly 9% are singletons and the top ten take almost 40%. In its sample, this clonotype was seen a few times. The sequences come from CD8+ T cells sorted from PBMCs, collected on the day of the yellow fever booster vaccination. The rearrangement uses TRBV4-3 and TRBJ2-1, with D possibly matching TRBD2 (5 bases). The sequence was collected from a man between 18 and 35 years old who received the YFV17D yellow fever vaccine. CDR3 nucleotide sequence: TGCGCCAGCAGCCAGGGTCCTAGCTTTAACAATGAGCAGTTCTTC. Translated: CASSQGPSFNNEQFF.